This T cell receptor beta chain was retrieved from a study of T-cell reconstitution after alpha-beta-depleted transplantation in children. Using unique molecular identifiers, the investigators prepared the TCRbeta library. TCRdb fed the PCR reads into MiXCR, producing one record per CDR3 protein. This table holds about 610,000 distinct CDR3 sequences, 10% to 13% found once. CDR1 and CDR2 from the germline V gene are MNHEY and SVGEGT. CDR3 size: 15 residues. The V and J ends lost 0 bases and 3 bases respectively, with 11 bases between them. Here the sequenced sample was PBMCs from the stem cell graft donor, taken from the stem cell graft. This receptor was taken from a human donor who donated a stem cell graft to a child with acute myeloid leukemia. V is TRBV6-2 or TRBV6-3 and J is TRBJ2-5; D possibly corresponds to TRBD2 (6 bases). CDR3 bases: TGTGCCAGCAGTTACTCTCCTCGGAGGGAAGAGACCCAGTACTTC. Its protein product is CASSYSPRREETQYF.